The clone carrying this TCR beta chain was found a few times. This entry comes from a study of T cells in Graves' hyperthyroidism and ophthalmopathy. Researchers took RNA transcripts and amplified the TCR beta CDR3 regions from them. The primer set for the first-round RT-PCR of the TCR CDR3 was HTBI. Via MiXCR, TCRdb re-called the multiplex PCR reads, giving one row per CDR3 protein. There are about 560,000 distinct CDR3 sequences in the sample; 16% occur only once, and around 18% lies in the top ten. V lost 3 bases and J lost 5, with 13 bases in between. CDR1 and CDR2 from the germline V gene are KGHSH and LQKENI. The CDR3 extends over 14 amino acids.

J is TRBJ1-1 and V is TRBV18; weak D call: TRBD1 (6 bases). The sequenced sample consisted of blood. This sequence originates from a woman between 18 and 30 years old with Graves' hyperthyroidism. The CDR3 DNA reads TGTGCCAGCTCACCGGGACCGCAGGGGACTGAAGCTTTCTTT. It specifies CASSPGPQGTEAFF.